These 27 T cell receptor beta chains were sequenced from one sample in a study of cytomegalovirus exposure and HLA in healthy donors. The study ran its PCR with 60 Vbeta and 13 Jbeta primers. Libraries were prepared by immunoSEQ multiplex PCR; TCRdb keeps only in-frame clonotypes and omits some of them. The sample shows some 170,000 clones, roughly 9.5% of them seen only once. Sequenced input: PBMCs. These receptors were collected from a woman between 25 and 40 years old in good health and CMV-seropositive.

This clone was counted between two and nine times. Additional DNA sequences in this sample encode the identical CDR3. The V and J genes are TRBV15 and TRBJ2-7; 8 nucleotides match TRBD1. J was trimmed by 2 bases and V by 1 base; bases with no gene match: 1. The CDR3 contains 14 residues. In germline, CDR1 is LNHNV, CDR2 YYDKDF (reference sequence). The CDR3 spells CATSRAGGPYEQYF. The CDR3 nucleotides are TGTGCCACCAGCAGAGCAGGGGGCCCCTACGAGCAGTACTTC.

This clone was found a few times. The chain recombines TRBV9 with TRBJ2-1; 13 positions match TRBD2. Looked up from germline, CDR1 is SGDLS and CDR2 is YYNGEE. V shed 3 bases, J shed 7 bases, and the junction held 4 bases outside the gene matches. The CDR3 totals 15 residues. CDR3 sequence: CASSGPGLAGNEQFF. The CDR3 DNA sequence: TGTGCCAGCAGCGGCCCGGGACTAGCGGGAAATGAGCAGTTCTTC. Full variable domain (missing parts from reference TRBV9 and TRBJ2-1): DSGVTQTPKHLITATGQRVTLRCSPRSGDLSVYWYQQSLDQGLQFLIQYYNGEERAKGNILERFSAQQFPDLHSELNLSSLELGDSALYFCASSGPGLAGNEQFFGPGTRLTVL.

Only a few counts were recorded for this clone. The chain links TRBV7-9 to TRBJ2-5, with 14 bases identical to TRBD2. Trimming cost V 5 bases and J 11 bases; bases outside gene matches: 13. This CDR3 is 16 amino acids long. Germline V gene lookup returns CDR1 SEHNR and CDR2 FQNEAQ (reference sequence). CDR3 residues: CASSEGGLAGVREQYF. In DNA form, the CDR3 reads TGTGCCAGCAGCGAAGGGGGACTAGCGGGAGTTCGGGAGCAGTACTTC.

The chain couples TRBV5-1 to TRBJ2-1; possible D gene TRBD2, 5 bases. V dropped 6 bases and J dropped 0 bases, with 10 bases sitting between them. Germline V gives CDR1 SGHRS, CDR2 YFSETQ. The CDR3 sequence is 14 residues long. The CDR3 DNA sequence: TGCGCCAGCACCGAGGGAGACTCCTACAATGAGCAGTTCTTC. Translation gives CASTEGDSYNEQFF.

This clone was seen only a few times. CDR3 coding DNA: TGTGCCAGCAGCGTAGGGGCTAGCGGGGACTACGAGCAGTACTTC. Amino acid sequence: CASSVGASGDYEQYF. The chain couples TRBV9 to TRBJ2-7; 9 bases are shared with TRBD2. Germline-derived CDR1 and CDR2 are SGDLS and YYNGEE. The CDR3 is 15 residues long. J gave up 3 bases and V 0 bases, and 4 bases lay outside the gene matches.

The genes are TRBV19 and TRBJ2-1; 7 bases map to TRBD2. The CDR3 is 15 amino acids. Per the germline V gene, CDR1 is LNHDA and CDR2 is SQIVND (reference sequence). J was trimmed by 0 bases and V by 5 bases; bases with no gene match: 4. CDR3 amino acids: CASSFSGFSYNEQFF. The CDR3 DNA is TGTGCCAGTAGTTTTAGCGGGTTCTCCTACAATGAGCAGTTCTTC.

This clone was found a few times. V is TRBV5-1 and J is TRBJ1-2, with TRBD1 identical over 8 bases. V gave up 4 bases and J gave up 8 bases; unmatched junction bases: 13. The CDR3 consists of 15 residues. CDR1 SGHRS and CDR2 YFSETQ come from the germline V gene. CDR3 sequence reads: CASSTPDRGVDGYTF. CDR3 in DNA: TGCGCCAGCAGCACGCCAGACAGGGGAGTAGACGGCTACACCTTC.

The chain employs TRBV4-1 and TRBJ1-4; D possibly corresponds to TRBD1 (5 bases). V gave up 4 bases and J gave up 4 bases, with 19 bases separating them. The CDR3 sequence is 17 residues long. In germline, CDR1 is MGHRA, CDR2 YSYEKL. The CDR3 DNA reads TGCGCCAGCAGCCCTATAGGAGCCCAAGGGGTTAATGAAAAACTGTTTTTT. Protein sequence: CASSPIGAQGVNEKLFF.

V gene TRBV6-1 combines with J gene TRBJ2-5; 7 nucleotides align to TRBD2. Trimming removed 4 bases from V and 5 bases from J; junction bases left unmatched: 10. The germline CDR1 and CDR2 sequences are MNHNS and SASEGT. The CDR3 runs to 15 residues. CDR3 DNA sequence: TGTGCCAGCAGTGGTGTAGGCGGGAGATCGGAGACCCAGTACTTC. Its translation: CASSGVGGRSETQYF.

The sample holds a few counts of this clone. The CDR3 spells CASRTSGSTTGELFF. The CDR3 bases are TGTGCCAGCAGAACCAGCGGGAGTACCACCGGGGAGCTGTTTTTT. The J gene is TRBJ2-2, the V gene TRBV7-9; 8 nucleotides line up with TRBD2. The germline gives CDR1 SEHNR, CDR2 FQNEAQ (reference sequence). The V segment lost 6 bases and the J segment 4 bases; nucleotides outside the gene matches: 7. The CDR3 is made up of 15 amino acids.

The DNA of the CDR3 is TGCGCCAGCAGCAGAAGCCGGGACAGGGGGGACAATGAGCAGTTCTTC. This translates into CASSRSRDRGDNEQFF. This chain joins TRBV5-1 and TRBJ2-1; 11 nucleotides line up with TRBD1. J gave up 5 bases and V 4 bases, and 8 bases lay outside the gene matches. CDR3 length equals 16 residues. Germline-derived CDR1 and CDR2 are SGHRS and YFSETQ.

This clone occurred a few times. The chain links TRBV27 to TRBJ1-2; 10 bases map to TRBD1. Unmatched junction bases numbered 2, after V lost 1 base and J lost 6 bases. Per germline, CDR1 MNHEY and CDR2 SMNVEV (reference sequence). The CDR3 spans 14 residues. The CDR3: CASSLLGTGDGYTF. As DNA, the CDR3 is TGTGCCAGCAGTTTATTGGGGACAGGGGATGGCTACACCTTC.

The J gene is TRBJ1-2, the V gene TRBV6-5; D is unclear. CDR3 length: 13 amino acids. Trimming cost V 6 bases and J 4 bases, with 12 bases left between them. The germline V gene encodes CDR1 MNHEY and CDR2 SVGAGI. CDR3 residues: CASSDFEGYGYTF. CDR3 nucleotides: TGTGCCAGCAGCGACTTTGAGGGCTATGGCTACACCTTC.

The chain carries TRBV5-8 and TRBJ2-7, with 8 positions matching TRBD2. The trim removed 10 bases at V and 2 bases at J, leaving 5 bases unmatched. The CDR3 contains 12 residues. Germline V CDR1 and CDR2: SGHTS, YDEGEE. CDR3 in amino acids: CAGLAGTYEQYF. Written as DNA, the CDR3 is TGTGCCGGACTAGCCGGAACCTACGAGCAGTACTTC.

As concerns this clone: Because it lacks the conserved phenylalanine or tryptophan at the end, this CDR3 is likely a read error. The DNA is left out, because the CDR3 cannot be placed on it with certainty; the CDR3 is given as TCRdb lists it. J is TRBJ2-3 and V is TRBV15; TRBD1 is the table's D call and was not checked against the DNA. Germline values: CDR1 LNHNV, CDR2 YYDKDF (reference sequence). The length of the CDR3 is 15 amino acids, counting both ends. The CDR3 spells CATSGSGGSGDTKYL.

Turning to this clone: Other DNA sequences in the sample encode the same CDR3. The gene calls are TRBV29-1 and TRBJ2-7; TRBD2 might be the D (6 bases). Per germline, CDR1 SQVTM and CDR2 ANQGSEA. V was cut by 4 bases and J by 10 bases, with 14 bases left in between. The CDR3 spans 11 residues. This CDR3 reads CSVGGSGEQYF. DNA for the CDR3: TGCAGCGTTGGAGGGTCGGGGGAACAGTACTTC.

The chain uses TRBV5-6 and TRBJ2-1; 9 bases fit TRBD1. This CDR3 has 14 amino acids. The V and J ends lost 3 bases and 13 bases, in that order; junction bases with no gene match: 11. Germline CDR1 reads SGHDT; CDR2 reads YYEEEE. The CDR3 DNA is TGTGCCAGCAGCTCCCGGGACAGGGTGGTTGGACAGTTCTTC. Translating gives CASSSRDRVVGQFF.

This clone has more than one count but fewer than ten. V usage is TRBV10-3 and J usage is TRBJ2-3; TRBD2 agrees at 16 bases. V shed 4 bases and J 1 base; nucleotides not matched to a gene: 2. This CDR3 region has 17 residues. Germline V lookup: CDR1 ENHRY, CDR2 SYGVKD. The CDR3 loop is CAISGGLAGGGTDTQYF. The CDR3 DNA is TGTGCCATCAGTGGGGGACTAGCGGGAGGGGGCACAGATACGCAGTATTTT.

This chain connects TRBV6-5 to TRBJ2-3; TRBD2 matches at 9 bases. The germline V gene encodes CDR1 MNHEY and CDR2 SVGAGI. Trimming cost V 8 bases and J 7 bases; bases outside gene matches: 13. The CDR3 runs 15 residues. The CDR3 is CASSLGGRAEHTQYF. The CDR3 nucleotides read TGTGCCAGCTCCCTGGGCGGGAGGGCCGAGCATACGCAGTATTTT.

There are a few counts of this clone. The V call is TRBV4-1, the J call TRBJ1-2, with D perhaps TRBD1 (5 bases). In germline, CDR1 is MGHRA, CDR2 YSYEKL. The V and J ends lost 4 bases and 8 bases respectively, with 14 bases between them. This CDR3 contains 13 residues. The CDR3 region has the DNA TGCGCCAGCAGCCGGGTAGGGGTTTGGGGCTACACCTTC. It yields the protein CASSRVGVWGYTF.

This CDR3 is CASRGLDGYTF. For the CDR3, the DNA is TGTGCCAGCAGGGGGCTTGATGGCTACACCTTC. The V and J genes are TRBV27 and TRBJ1-2; tentative D call: TRBD1 (5 bases). Germline values: CDR1 MNHEY, CDR2 SMNVEV (reference sequence). The V and J ends lost 6 bases and 6 bases respectively, with 8 bases between them. The CDR3 is 11 residues long.

In this sample, this clone turned up a few times. The chain carries TRBV30 and TRBJ2-3; 9 positions agree with TRBD1. The CDR3 extends over 16 amino acids. The junction had 5 bases not matched to a gene; V was cut back by 0 bases and J by 1 base. CDR1 and CDR2 (germline): GTSNPN, SVGIG (reference sequence). CDR3 in DNA: TGTGCCTGGAGTGTACCCGGGGACAGGGGCACAGATACGCAGTATTTT. Its protein product is CAWSVPGDRGTDTQYF.

This chain joins TRBV7-9 and TRBJ2-2; perhaps TRBD1 as D (5 bases). CDR3 length: 14 residues. Germline assignment: CDR1 SEHNR and CDR2 FQNEAQ (reference sequence). V was clipped by 2 bases and J by 8 bases, with 12 bases between them. This CDR3 reads CASSLTAGPGELFF. In DNA, the CDR3 is TGTGCCAGCAGCTTAACAGCAGGGCCTGGGGAGCTGTTTTTT.

The chain employs TRBV6-5 and TRBJ2-7; 7 bases are a match to TRBD1. This CDR3 contains 12 residues. Trimming cost V 8 bases and J 0 bases; bases outside gene matches: 1. CDR1 is MNHEY, CDR2 SVGAGI, per germline. CDR3 DNA: TGTGCCAGCCGGGACAGCTCCTACGAGCAGTACTTC. Translation: CASRDSSYEQYF.

There are a few counts of this clone. CDR3 in DNA: TGTGCCAGCAGTTCAGGGACTAGCGGGTGGCGGGAGCAGTACTTC. Protein: CASSSGTSGWREQYF. The chain has TRBV7-2 and TRBJ2-7; TRBD2 aligns across 12 bases. Trimming took 6 bases from V and 7 from J; bases not matched to a gene: 10. CDR3 length equals 15 residues. Germline-derived CDR1 and CDR2 are SGHTA and FQGNSA.

The chain's CDR3 is CASSLALAGGGETQYF. CDR3 sequence (DNA): TGCGCCAGCAGCTTGGCGCTAGCGGGAGGCGGTGAGACCCAGTACTTC. The genes are TRBV5-1 and TRBJ2-5; the match to TRBD2 covers 11 bases. This CDR3 is built from 16 residues. Germline CDR1 is SGHRS and CDR2 is YFSETQ. V shed 0 bases, J shed 5 bases, and the junction held 6 bases outside the gene matches.

The chain carries TRBV19 and TRBJ2-6; the D gene is possibly TRBD1 (6 bases). The ends were cut back, 3 bases at V and 4 bases at J, with 10 bases in the middle. From germline, CDR1 is LNHDA and CDR2 SQIVND (reference sequence). The CDR3 has 15 residues. CDR3 coding DNA: TGTGCCAGTAGTATGGGACAAGCCGGGGCCAACGTCCTGACTTTC. Protein sequence: CASSMGQAGANVLTF. The full variable domain, with the rest looked up from reference TRBV19 and TRBJ2-6, is DGGITQSPKYLFRKEGQNVTLSCEQNLNHDAMYWYRQDPGQGLRLIYYSQIVNDFQKGDIAEGYSVSREKKESFPLTVTSAQKNPTAFYLCASSMGQAGANVLTFGAGSRLTVL.